This T cell receptor beta chain was identified in a study of blood T cell repertoires in COVID-19. Clones were sequenced by immunoSEQ multiplex PCR, and TCRdb holds only the in-frame ones, with some missing. The sample gives fewer than 450,000 clones, roughly 88% of which show up once; 10% to 15% is in the top ten. Enrolled during active infection, Seattle patients were then followed longitudinally. This sequence originates from a woman between 45 and 60 years old with COVID-19, enrolled during active disease. What was sequenced was peripheral blood.

As DNA, the CDR3 is TGTGCCAGCAGCGCCCTAAACTATGGCTACACCTTC. Translated, it gives CASSALNYGYTF. The rearrangement uses TRBV3-1 (or the pseudogene TRBV3-2) and TRBJ1-2, with D unclear. The CDR3 extends over 12 amino acids. The germline CDR1 and CDR2 sequences are LGHDT and YNNKEL (reference sequence). Trimming cost V 5 bases and J 2 bases, with 6 bases left between them.